The T cell receptor beta chain under discussion was sequenced for a study of CD8 T cells in ankylosing spondylitis. Study conclusions and caveats: Peripheral blood samples showed relatively rare disease-linked clones, and these clones were CD8+. Disease-associated clones were reportedly significantly overrepresented in matched ankylosing spondylitis synovial fluid. Blood from ankylosing spondylitis patients appeared to carry a characteristic roughly eight-variant TCR beta motif.

Using its own MiXCR run on the 5' RACE reads, TCRdb lists one record per CDR3 protein. In the table there are approximately 220,000 distinct CDR3 sequences, approximately 20% of which are singletons. This clonotype showed up just a few times. The antigen is not known. Per germline, CDR1 MDHEN and CDR2 SYDVKM. This CDR3 comprises 15 residues. Trimming cost V 6 bases and J 3 bases; bases outside gene matches: 8. This TCR derives from a male donor with ankylosing spondylitis. The rearrangement joins TRBV28 to TRBJ2-7; TRBD1 agrees at 10 bases. Material for sequencing was blood, either unsorted or a sorted T cell fraction (not recorded which). This CDR3 is CASRPPDRGVYEQYF. The CDR3 coding sequence is TGTGCCAGCAGGCCGCCGGACAGGGGGGTCTACGAGCAGTACTTC. The full variable domain, with the rest looked up from reference TRBV28 and TRBJ2-7, is DVKVTQSSRYLVKRTGEKVFLECVQDMDHENMFWYRQDPGLGLRLIYFSYDVKMKEKGDIPEGYSVSREKKERFSLILESASTNQTSMYLCASRPPDRGVYEQYFGPGTRLTVT.